These T cell receptor beta chains were read from a single sample in a study of identical twins. TCRdb redid the calling of the 5' RACE reads with MiXCR, one entry per CDR3 protein. The sample holds 220,000 or so distinct CDR3 sequences, roughly 7% seen once. This same sample was also part of a study on yellow fever vaccine responses in identical twins.

The specimen sequenced was memory (CD45RO+) T cells sorted from blood. These receptors were taken from a woman aged 18-35 years in good health. Each CDR3 is given with its conserved first and last residue. A D gene is named only where the DNA matches it firmly. Only part of the rows carry a size: once, few, many, or a class if the clone is expanded.

NA	TRBV6-1	TRBJ2-3	NA	CASSQFPQSTDTQYF	TGTGCCAGCAGCCAATTCCCCCAGAGCACAGATACGCAGTATTTT
NA	TRBV5-1	TRBJ2-7	many	CASSFSQGNYEQYF	TGCGCCAGCAGCTTCAGTCAGGGGAACTACGAGCAGTACTTC
TRBD2	TRBV28	TRBJ2-1	NA	CASHSGTSGLQFF	TGTGCCAGCCATTCCGGGACTAGCGGATTGCAGTTCTTC
TRBD2	TRBV7-9	TRBJ2-1	medium-sized	CASSLPHAGVPYNEQFF	TGTGCCAGCAGCTTACCCCACGCGGGAGTCCCCTACAATGAGCAGTTCTTC
NA	TRBV12-3/TRBV12-4	TRBJ2-7	many	CASSTDRLSYEQYF	TGTGCCAGCAGTACAGACAGGCTATCCTACGAGCAGTACTTC
TRBD2	TRBV24-1	TRBJ2-1	few	CATSDRTSGGGNEQFF	TGTGCCACCAGTGACCGGACTAGCGGGGGAGGCAATGAGCAGTTCTTC
NA	TRBV12-3/TRBV12-4	TRBJ2-2	many	CASTSVAGRLTTGELFF	TGTGCCAGCACCTCTGTGGCGGGCCGCTTAACCACCGGGGAGCTGTTTTTT
NA	TRBV29-1	TRBJ2-2	few	CSGLGGMNTGELFF	TGCAGCGGGCTGGGCGGGATGAACACCGGGGAGCTGTTTTTT
TRBD2	TRBV2	TRBJ2-6	many	CASRDGLAGPSGANVLTF	TGTGCCAGCAGGGATGGACTAGCGGGCCCCTCTGGGGCCAACGTCCTGACTTTC
TRBD1	TRBV12-3/TRBV12-4	TRBJ2-3	many	CASSLGPRAGGDTQYF	TGTGCCAGCAGTTTAGGCCCCCGGGCAGGGGGAGATACGCAGTATTTT
NA	TRBV4-1	TRBJ2-7	NA	CASSQDGQSPYEQYF	TGCGCCAGCAGCCAAGATGGACAGTCACCCTACGAGCAGTACTTC
TRBD2	TRBV6-1	TRBJ2-2	NA	CASIKTSGGSTGELFF	TGTGCCAGCATCAAAACTAGCGGGGGCTCCACCGGGGAGCTGTTTTTT
TRBD2	TRBV5-5	TRBJ2-1	many	CASTPLAGDSYNEQFF	TGTGCCAGCACCCCACTGGCGGGAGACTCCTACAATGAGCAGTTCTTC
NA	TRBV6-1	TRBJ1-1	few	CASSKTVMNTEAFF	TGTGCCAGCAGCAAGACAGTCATGAACACTGAAGCTTTCTTT
NA	TRBV3-1	TRBJ2-1	NA	CASSPRQSDQNEQFF	TGTGCCAGCAGCCCGCGACAATCCGACCAGAATGAGCAGTTCTTC
NA	TRBV5-1	TRBJ2-2	many	CASRRYAASTGELFF	TGCGCCAGCAGACGATATGCGGCGAGCACCGGGGAGCTGTTTTTT
NA	TRBV4-1	TRBJ2-5	few	CASSQGRTGPQETQYF	TGCGCCAGCAGCCAGGGGAGGACAGGCCCACAAGAGACCCAGTACTTC
TRBD1	TRBV6-2/TRBV6-3	TRBJ1-5	NA	CASSPGQGNSNQPQHF	TGTGCCAGCAGCCCGGGACAGGGAAATAGCAATCAGCCCCAGCATTTT
TRBD1	TRBV3-1	TRBJ2-5	many	CASSHLTGVETQYF	TGTGCCAGCAGCCACTTAACAGGGGTGGAGACCCAGTACTTC
TRBD1	TRBV6-5	TRBJ1-4	NA	CASSSSGTGEEKLFF	TGTGCCAGCAGTTCCTCCGGGACAGGGGAAGAAAAACTGTTTTTT
NA	TRBV10-3	TRBJ2-1	few	CAITPLKGATYNEQFF	TGTGCCATCACCCCGTTAAAGGGAGCAACCTACAATGAGCAGTTCTTC
TRBD1	TRBV20-1	TRBJ1-6	few	CSASWGQLSSYNSPLHF	TGCAGTGCTAGCTGGGGACAGCTGAGCTCCTATAATTCACCCCTCCACTTT
TRBD1	TRBV6-5	TRBJ1-2	NA	CASSYPGQGAYGYTF	TGTGCCAGCAGTTACCCCGGACAGGGGGCATATGGCTACACCTTC
TRBD1	TRBV12-3/TRBV12-4	TRBJ2-1	many	CASSSRTGIRDEQFF	TGTGCCAGCAGTTCCCGGACAGGGATAAGGGATGAGCAGTTCTTC
TRBD1	TRBV24-1	TRBJ1-5	many	CATSDPRQGSRTQHF	TGTGCCACCAGTGACCCTAGACAGGGCAGTCGTACCCAGCATTTT
TRBD1	TRBV7-6	TRBJ2-3	NA	CASRQTGQTTDTQYF	TGTGCCAGCAGGCAAACGGGACAGACCACAGATACGCAGTATTTT
NA	TRBV28	TRBJ2-2	NA	CASSSGRGVLDTGELFF	TGTGCCAGCAGTTCGGGCAGGGGGGTTCTGGACACCGGGGAGCTGTTTTTT
NA	TRBV3-1	TRBJ1-1	many	CASSQNRMNTEAFF	TGTGCCAGCAGCCAAAATCGCATGAACACTGAAGCTTTCTTT
NA	TRBV20-1	TRBJ2-5	NA	CSAPPAFQETQYF	TGCAGTGCTCCGCCGGCCTTCCAAGAGACCCAGTACTTC
TRBD1	TRBV2	TRBJ2-1	NA	CASSEGTARDEQFF	TGTGCCAGCAGTGAGGGGACAGCTAGGGATGAGCAGTTCTTC
NA	TRBV9	TRBJ2-5	many	CASSASGTTDETQYF	TGTGCCAGCAGCGCCTCCGGGACAACCGATGAGACCCAGTACTTC
NA	TRBV6-5	TRBJ2-2	NA	CASSYSSGSNTGELFF	TGTGCCAGCAGTTACTCGAGCGGCAGCAACACCGGGGAGCTGTTTTTT
TRBD2	TRBV10-3	TRBJ2-7	many	CAIRSGTSASYEQYF	TGTGCCATCAGATCCGGGACTAGCGCCTCCTACGAGCAGTACTTC
NA	TRBV5-5	TRBJ1-5	many	CASSVTSGLSNQPQHF	TGTGCCAGCAGCGTAACCTCCGGGCTAAGCAATCAGCCCCAGCATTTT
NA	TRBV14	TRBJ2-3	many	CASSHIGERWLGTDTQYF	TGTGCCAGCAGCCACATCGGGGAGAGGTGGCTTGGCACAGATACGCAGTATTTT
NA	TRBV20-1	TRBJ1-5	NA	CSATAGTLSNQPQHF	TGCAGTGCTACTGCCGGGACCTTATCCAATCAGCCCCAGCATTTT
TRBD1	TRBV20-1	TRBJ1-2	NA	CSAITTGGVKYGYTF	TGCAGTGCAATCACAACAGGGGGAGTAAAGTATGGCTACACCTTC
NA	TRBV6-5	TRBJ2-5	NA	CASSYNGRVGVGTQYF	TGTGCCAGCAGTTATAATGGTCGTGTCGGGGTCGGGACCCAGTACTTC